The 2 T cell receptor beta chains below were found in one sample sequenced in a study of shared clonotypes between healthy human individuals. Sequenced by immunoSEQ multiplex PCR; TCRdb stores in-frame clones only, minus some. Here the sample spans roughly 330,000 clones, 74% being singletons. Sequenced sample: memory CD4+ T cells sorted from blood. The subset is: CD45RA-negative fraction. The receptors here all came from a man younger than 45 in good health.

V gene TRBV4-1 combines with J gene TRBJ2-7; possible D gene TRBD2, 5 bases. The CDR3 loop spans 16 amino acids. Germline CDR1 and CDR2: MGHRA and YSYEKL. The V end was cut by 1 base, the J end by 5 bases, with 18 bases between. In nucleotides, the CDR3 is TGCGCCAGCAGCCAAGTCGCACTAGTTAAATTCGACGAGCAGTACTTC. This gives the protein CASSQVALVKFDEQYF.

The gene calls are TRBV6-6 and TRBJ1-4; 9 positions match TRBD1. Per the germline V gene, CDR1 is MNHNY and CDR2 is SVGAGI (reference sequence). The CDR3 sequence is 14 residues long. The ends lost 3 bases at V and 8 bases at J; junction bases unmatched: 4. CDR3 in amino acids: CASSYGQGLEKLFF. As DNA, the CDR3 is TGTGCCAGCAGTTATGGACAGGGGTTAGAAAAACTGTTTTTT.